Listed below are T cell receptor beta chains from one sample, sequenced in a study of blood T cell repertoires in COVID-19. Only in-frame clones appear in the TCRdb table, and some are missing; sequencing was by immunoSEQ multiplex PCR. The repertoire consists of 350,000 to 500,000 clones, with roughly 89% occurring once and the leading ten covering 0.8% to 1%. Sequenced input: peripheral blood. Source of these receptors: a man between 18 and 29 years old with COVID-19, enrolled during active disease. CDR3s include the opening cysteine and the closing phenylalanine or tryptophan. D genes are given only for firm matches. The size of a clone is reported for some rows only, either as once, few or many, or as a class for expanded clones.

CDR3 protein | CDR3 DNA | clone size | J gene | D gene | V gene
CASSFNPYTGKYGYTF | TGTGCCAGCAGCTTTAATCCGTACACAGGGAAGTATGGCTACACCTTC | - | TRBJ1-2 | - | TRBV7-2
CASSFYWSSYNEQFF | TGTGCCAGCAGCTTTTACTGGAGCTCCTACAATGAGCAGTTCTTC | once | TRBJ2-1 | - | TRBV5-6
CASSYRDSRSYNEQFF | TGTGCCAGCAGTTACCGGGACAGCCGATCCTACAATGAGCAGTTCTTC | - | TRBJ2-1 | TRBD1 | TRBV6-7
CASSFGVPGSGYTF | TGTGCCAGCAGCTTCGGGGTCCCGGGAAGCGGCTACACCTTC | - | TRBJ1-2 | - | TRBV13
CASSLLSGVPYEQYF | TGTGCCAGCAGTCTCCTGTCGGGAGTCCCCTACGAGCAGTACTTC | - | TRBJ2-7 | - | TRBV5-4
CASTQEGLSEAFF | TGTGCCAGCACCCAAGAGGGCTTGAGTGAAGCTTTCTTT | - | TRBJ1-1 | - | TRBV6-5
CASRANTEAFF | TGTGCCAGCAGGGCGAACACTGAAGCTTTCTTT | - | TRBJ1-1 | - | TRBV6-5
CASSRDRNQPQHF | TGTGCCAGCAGCCGGGACAGGAATCAGCCCCAGCATTTT | - | TRBJ1-5 | TRBD1 | TRBV7-8
CASFPGIYEQFF | TGTGCCAGCTTCCCCGGGATCTATGAGCAGTTCTTC | - | TRBJ2-1 | - | TRBV12-3/TRBV12-4
CATSSGTGGIDEQFF | TGTGCCACCAGCTCCGGGACAGGGGGTATCGATGAGCAGTTCTTC | - | TRBJ2-1 | TRBD1 | TRBV24-1
CASSLVLGTDQGSPLHF | TGCGCCAGCAGCTTGGTTTTAGGGACGGACCAGGGGTCACCCCTCCACTTT | - | TRBJ1-6 | - | TRBV5-1
CASTKTSGETQYF | TGTGCCAGCACCAAGACTAGCGGAGAGACCCAGTACTTC | - | TRBJ2-5 | TRBD2 | TRBV6-5
CAAESALAGASYNEQFF | TGTGCCGCCGAGTCGGCGCTAGCGGGGGCCTCCTACAATGAGCAGTTCTTC | - | TRBJ2-1 | TRBD2 | TRBV5-4
CASSPPRASGNNEQFF | TGTGCCAGCTCACCACCCCGGGCTAGCGGGAACAATGAGCAGTTCTTC | - | TRBJ2-1 | TRBD2 | TRBV18
CASNRGLYSNQPQHF | TGTGCCAGCAACAGGGGCCTATATAGCAATCAGCCCCAGCATTTT | - | TRBJ1-5 | TRBD1 | TRBV7-2
CASSDSNQVGSGNTIYF | TGTGCCAGCAGTGACTCGAATCAGGTTGGCTCTGGAAACACCATATATTTT | - | TRBJ1-3 | - | TRBV6-4
CASSYRGKRRYEQYF | TGTGCCAGCAGCTACCGAGGGAAAAGAAGGTACGAGCAGTACTTC | - | TRBJ2-7 | - | TRBV5-6
CASSTTSGQETQYF | TGTGCCAGCAGTACGACTAGCGGACAAGAGACCCAGTACTTC | - | TRBJ2-5 | TRBD2 | TRBV2
CASSPGEAGKNIQYF | TGTGCCAGCAGTCCCGGGGAGGCCGGCAAAAACATTCAGTACTTC | - | TRBJ2-4 | - | TRBV27
CASSPAGTGGVHRYEQYF | TGTGCCAGCAGCCCGGCCGGGACAGGGGGGGTTCACCGCTACGAGCAGTACTTC | - | TRBJ2-7 | TRBD1 | TRBV5-4
CATSRAGQSYEQYF | TGTGCCACCAGCAGAGCGGGACAGTCCTACGAGCAGTACTTC | - | TRBJ2-7 | TRBD1 | TRBV15
CASSETGLILSPLHF | TGTGCCAGCAGTGAGACAGGGTTAATCCTCTCACCCCTCCACTTT | - | TRBJ1-6 | TRBD1 | TRBV6-1
CASSPNDSNNYGYTF | TGTGCCAGCTCACCTAACGACAGCAATAACTATGGCTACACCTTC | - | TRBJ1-2 | - | TRBV18
CASGERGYNEQFF | TGTGCCAGTGGGGAGCGGGGGTACAATGAGCAGTTCTTC | - | TRBJ2-1 | TRBD2 | TRBV6-5
CASSLVRETNYGYTF | TGTGCCAGCAGCTTGGTACGGGAGACTAACTATGGCTACACCTTC | - | TRBJ1-2 | - | TRBV5-6
CSVESGHGVFF | TGCAGCGTTGAATCGGGACACGGGGTTTTCTTT | - | TRBJ1-1 | - | TRBV29-1
CASSSTGGNTGELFF | TGTGCCAGCAGCTCAACGGGGGGGAACACCGGGGAGCTGTTTTTT | - | TRBJ2-2 | TRBD2 | TRBV7-9
CASRGQGAGNTIYF | TGTGCCAGCAGGGGACAGGGTGCTGGAAACACCATATATTTT | - | TRBJ1-3 | TRBD1 | TRBV6-6
CASSATGADNEQFF | TGCGCCAGCAGCGCGACAGGGGCCGACAATGAGCAGTTCTTC | - | TRBJ2-1 | TRBD1 | TRBV5-1
CASSPRPGGEQYF | TGTGCCAGCTCACCAAGGCCAGGGGGGGAGCAGTACTTC | - | TRBJ2-7 | - | TRBV18
CASSLRQNTGELFF | TGTGCCAGTAGCCTGAGGCAGAACACCGGGGAGCTGTTTTTT | once | TRBJ2-2 | - | TRBV19
CASTGNTGELFF | TGTGCCAGCACCGGGAACACCGGGGAGCTGTTTTTT | few | TRBJ2-2 | - | TRBV6-5
CASSVEHTGELFF | TGTGCCAGCAGCGTAGAGCACACCGGGGAGCTGTTTTTT | - | TRBJ2-2 | - | TRBV9
CASSIGHRGLGNQPQHF | TGTGCCAGTAGTATAGGTCACAGAGGGCTGGGCAATCAGCCCCAGCATTTT | - | TRBJ1-5 | - | TRBV19
CASSRARSMGAGETQYF | TGTGCCAGCAGTCGTGCGAGAAGTATGGGGGCCGGAGAGACCCAGTACTTC | - | TRBJ2-5 | - | TRBV3-1/TRBV3-2
CASSMYGDLEPQHF | TGTGCCAGTAGTATGTATGGAGACTTGGAGCCCCAGCATTTT | few | TRBJ1-5 | - | TRBV19
CASSLEVGLAGNNEQFF | TGTGCCAGCAGCTTGGAGGTGGGGCTAGCGGGTAACAATGAGCAGTTCTTC | - | TRBJ2-1 | TRBD2 | TRBV5-4
CASSPGQGATEAFF | TGTGCCAGTAGTCCGGGACAGGGGGCAACTGAAGCTTTCTTT | - | TRBJ1-1 | TRBD1 | TRBV19
CATSDEGTGAYNEQFF | TGTGCCACCAGTGATGAAGGAACAGGGGCCTACAATGAGCAGTTCTTC | - | TRBJ2-1 | TRBD1 | TRBV24-1
CASIRGETQYF | TGTGCCAGCATCCGGGGGGAGACCCAGTACTTC | - | TRBJ2-5 | - | TRBV5-4
CSVEPHTGERWSNQPQHF | TGCAGCGTTGAACCGCATACAGGGGAACGGTGGAGCAATCAGCCCCAGCATTTT | - | TRBJ1-5 | TRBD1 | TRBV29-1
CASAGQTQETQYF | TGTGCCAGCGCTGGACAGACACAAGAGACCCAGTACTTC | - | TRBJ2-5 | - | TRBV2
CASSIGNLASGEQYF | TGTGCCAGTAGTATCGGGAACCTAGCGTCGGGGGAGCAGTACTTC | - | TRBJ2-7 | - | TRBV19
CASRSSAGSPLHF | TGTGCCAGCCGATCCTCGGCGGGTTCACCCCTCCACTTT | - | TRBJ1-6 | - | TRBV6-5
CSVPPRGGPTEAFF | TGCAGCGTACCACCCCGAGGGGGCCCCACTGAAGCTTTCTTT | few | TRBJ1-1 | TRBD1 | TRBV29-1
CASSSTVGLAGTGELFF | TGTGCCAGCAGCTCCACCGTGGGACTAGCCGGGACCGGGGAGCTGTTTTTT | - | TRBJ2-2 | TRBD2 | TRBV5-4
CASSLGRTGGFIEAFF | TGCGCCAGCAGCTTGGGTCGGACAGGGGGTTTTATTGAAGCTTTCTTT | - | TRBJ1-1 | TRBD1 | TRBV5-1
CASSPADWAYEQYF | TGTGCCAGCAGCCCAGCGGACTGGGCCTACGAGCAGTACTTC | - | TRBJ2-7 | - | TRBV11-2
CASSSRPPATNEKLFF | TGTGCCAGCAGCTCGAGGCCTCCGGCAACTAATGAAAAACTGTTTTTT | - | TRBJ1-4 | - | TRBV11-1
CASSIEGSYGYTF | TGTGCCAGTAGTATAGAGGGCAGCTATGGCTACACCTTC | - | TRBJ1-2 | - | TRBV19
CSVARGPYEKLFF | TGCAGCGTTGCTAGGGGTCCTTATGAAAAACTGTTTTTT | - | TRBJ1-4 | - | TRBV29-1
CASRRGWGYEQYF | TGTGCCAGCAGACGGGGTTGGGGTTACGAGCAGTACTTC | - | TRBJ2-7 | - | TRBV6-5
CASTRTAQETQYF | TGTGCCAGCACGCGGACAGCACAAGAGACCCAGTACTTC | - | TRBJ2-5 | - | TRBV2
CASSGGGEGPEDTGELFF | TGTGCCAGCAGCGGCGGGGGGGAGGGCCCGGAGGACACCGGGGAGCTGTTTTTT | - | TRBJ2-2 | TRBD2 | TRBV11-3
CASSPSTTGELFF | TGTGCCAGCAGCCCATCGACAACCGGGGAGCTGTTTTTT | - | TRBJ2-2 | - | TRBV2
CASSLGVGIDNDEQFF | TGTGCCAGCAGCTTAGGGGTAGGAATAGACAATGATGAGCAGTTCTTC | - | TRBJ2-1 | - | TRBV7-9
CATSPRGTGGADTQYF | TGTGCCACCAGCCCCCGAGGGACAGGGGGCGCAGATACGCAGTATTTT | once | TRBJ2-3 | TRBD1 | TRBV15
CAWSGQYNEQFF | TGTGCCTGGAGTGGTCAGTACAATGAGCAGTTCTTC | - | TRBJ2-1 | - | TRBV30
CASRKGQPQRGSPLHF | TGTGCCAGCAGAAAGGGACAGCCTCAACGAGGTTCACCCCTCCACTTT | - | TRBJ1-6 | TRBD1 | TRBV3-1/TRBV3-2